This is a list of T cell receptor beta chains from one sample in a study of blood T cell repertoires in COVID-19. Sequencing used immunoSEQ multiplex PCR; TCRdb keeps in-frame clones, though not all of them. The sample lists a few hundred thousand clones, 90% seen once, with about 2.1% in the top ten. The material sequenced was peripheral blood. The source of these receptors is a woman in her fifties or sixties with COVID-19, enrolled during active disease. CDR3s include the opening cysteine and the closing phenylalanine or tryptophan. A row's size may be missing; if present it is once, few, many or a size class.

>TRBJ2-3|TRBV2|once
CASRVDRGTDTQYF
>TRBJ1-5|TRBV2|few
CASRRDNSQPQHF
>TRBJ1-2|TRBV10-3|-
CAISGDWKYGYTF
>TRBJ1-2|TRBV29-1|-
CSGRDIWGYTF
>TRBJ1-2|TRBV10-3|-
CAISDPLPQGNYGYTF
>TRBJ1-1|TRBV4-2|-
CASSPHTTGAKNTEAFF
>TRBJ1-1|TRBV4-2|once
CASSQDRSGIGAGAEAFF
>TRBJ1-1|TRBV6-5|-
CASSRSRTEAFF
>TRBJ1-2|TRBV5-4|-
CASSSRTGNYGYTF
>TRBJ1-3|TRBV9|few
CASSVAGDSGNTIYF
>TRBJ1-1|TRBV7-3|-
CASSPTGGPTEAFF
>TRBJ1-6|TRBV5-4|-
CASSFFTGAAMDSPLHF
>TRBJ2-2|TRBV5-4|-
CASSTVGLAGAGELFF
>TRBJ1-1|TRBV4-2|-
CASSKPGALNTEAFF
>TRBJ1-6|TRBV4-2|-
CASSQEGRKDSPLHF
>TRBJ1-4|TRBV7-2|-
CASSLGGTNEKLFF
>TRBJ2-1|TRBV4-3|-
CASSQGGTGIYNEQFF